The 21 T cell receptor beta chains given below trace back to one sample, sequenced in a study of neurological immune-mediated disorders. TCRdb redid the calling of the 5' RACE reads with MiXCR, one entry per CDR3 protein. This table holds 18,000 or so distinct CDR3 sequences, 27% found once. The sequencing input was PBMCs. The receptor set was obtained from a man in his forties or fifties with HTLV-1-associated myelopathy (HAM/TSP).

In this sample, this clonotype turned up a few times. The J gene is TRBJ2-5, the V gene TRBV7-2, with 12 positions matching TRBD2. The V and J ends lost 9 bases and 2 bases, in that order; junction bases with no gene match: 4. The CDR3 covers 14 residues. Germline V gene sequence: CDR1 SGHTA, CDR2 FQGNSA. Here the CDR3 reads CASRTSGAQETQYF. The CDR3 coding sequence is TGTGCCAGTCGGACTAGCGGGGCACAAGAGACCCAGTACTTC.

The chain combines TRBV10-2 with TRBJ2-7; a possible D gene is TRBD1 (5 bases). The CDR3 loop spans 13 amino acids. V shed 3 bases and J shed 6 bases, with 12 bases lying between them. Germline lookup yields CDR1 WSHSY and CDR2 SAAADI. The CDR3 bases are TGCGCCAGCAGTGAAGATTTGGGGCGCGAGCAGTACTTC. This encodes CASSEDLGREQYF.

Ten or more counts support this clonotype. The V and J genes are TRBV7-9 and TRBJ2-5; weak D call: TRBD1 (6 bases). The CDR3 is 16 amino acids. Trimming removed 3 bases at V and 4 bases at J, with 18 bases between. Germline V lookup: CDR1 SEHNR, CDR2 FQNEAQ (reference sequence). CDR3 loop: CASSFDSTGWGETQYF. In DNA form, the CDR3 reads TGTGCCAGCAGCTTCGACTCAACAGGGTGGGGAGAGACCCAGTACTTC.

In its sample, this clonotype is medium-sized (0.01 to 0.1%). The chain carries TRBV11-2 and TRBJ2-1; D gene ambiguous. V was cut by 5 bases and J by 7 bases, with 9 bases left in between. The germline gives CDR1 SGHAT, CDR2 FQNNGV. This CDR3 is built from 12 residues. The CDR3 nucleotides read TGTGCCAGCAGCCAAAGACGTAATGAGCAGTTCTTC. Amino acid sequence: CASSQRRNEQFF.

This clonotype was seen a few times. This chain's CDR3 is CASSGTGQGLVGYTF. The CDR3 nucleotides are TGTGCCAGCAGTGGAACGGGACAGGGTTTAGTAGGCTACACCTTC. The chain is built from TRBV12-3 or TRBV12-4 and TRBJ1-2, with TRBD1 matching over 9 bases. This CDR3 contains 15 residues. The V and J ends lost 5 bases and 8 bases, in that order; junction bases with no gene match: 12.

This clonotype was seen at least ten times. The CDR3 is CASSTPGNTEAFF. The CDR3 DNA follows: TGTGCCAGCAGCACCCCGGGGAACACTGAAGCTTTCTTT. The chain joins TRBV7-9 to TRBJ1-1; the D is unclear. The CDR3 is 13 residues long. Germline values: CDR1 SEHNR, CDR2 FQNEAQ (reference sequence). Trimming took off 5 bases at V and 1 base at J, with 8 bases between the two ends.

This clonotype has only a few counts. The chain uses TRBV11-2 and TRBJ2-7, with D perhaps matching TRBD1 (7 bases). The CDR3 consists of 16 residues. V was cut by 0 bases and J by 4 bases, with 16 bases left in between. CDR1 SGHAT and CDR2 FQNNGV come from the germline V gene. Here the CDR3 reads CASSLDPGAGGYEQYF. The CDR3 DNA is TGTGCCAGCAGCTTAGATCCGGGGGCAGGGGGGTACGAGCAGTACTTC.

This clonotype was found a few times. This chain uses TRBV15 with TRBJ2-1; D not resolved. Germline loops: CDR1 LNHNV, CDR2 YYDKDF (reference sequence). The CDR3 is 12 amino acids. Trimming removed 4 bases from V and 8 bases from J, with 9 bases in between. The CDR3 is CATSKPYDEQFF. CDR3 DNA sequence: TGTGCCACCAGCAAGCCCTATGATGAGCAGTTCTTC.

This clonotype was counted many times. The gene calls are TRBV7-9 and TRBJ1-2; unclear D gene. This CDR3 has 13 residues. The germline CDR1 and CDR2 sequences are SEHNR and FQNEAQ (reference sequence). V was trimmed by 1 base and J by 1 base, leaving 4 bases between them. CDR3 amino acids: CASSLGGNYGYTF. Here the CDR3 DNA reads TGTGCCAGCAGCTTAGGCGGTAACTATGGCTACACCTTC.

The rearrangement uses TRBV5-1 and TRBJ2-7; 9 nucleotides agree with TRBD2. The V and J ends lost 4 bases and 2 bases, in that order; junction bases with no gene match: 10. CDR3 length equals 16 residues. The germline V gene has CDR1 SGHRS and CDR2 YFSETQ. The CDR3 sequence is CASSLAGLALTYEQYF. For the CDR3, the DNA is TGCGCCAGCAGCCTTGCGGGACTAGCTTTAACCTACGAGCAGTACTTC.

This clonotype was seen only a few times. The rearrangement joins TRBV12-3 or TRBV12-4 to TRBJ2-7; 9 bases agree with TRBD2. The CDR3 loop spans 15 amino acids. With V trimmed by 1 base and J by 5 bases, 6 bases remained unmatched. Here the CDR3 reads CASSLGLAGRHEQYF. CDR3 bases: TGTGCCAGCAGTTTAGGGCTAGCGGGGAGGCACGAGCAGTACTTC.

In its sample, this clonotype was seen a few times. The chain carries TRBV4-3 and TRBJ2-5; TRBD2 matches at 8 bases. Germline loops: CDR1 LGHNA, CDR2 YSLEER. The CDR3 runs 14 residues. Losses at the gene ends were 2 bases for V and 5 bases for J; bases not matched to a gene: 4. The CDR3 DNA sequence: TGCGCCAGCAGCCAAAATCCGGGGGGGGAGACCCAGTACTTC. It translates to CASSQNPGGETQYF.

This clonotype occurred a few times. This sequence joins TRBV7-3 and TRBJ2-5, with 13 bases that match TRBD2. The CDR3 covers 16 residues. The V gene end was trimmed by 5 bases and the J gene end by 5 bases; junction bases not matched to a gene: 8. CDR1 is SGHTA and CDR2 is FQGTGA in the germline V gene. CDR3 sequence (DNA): TGTGCCAGCAGCCCCTTCGGGGGACTAGCGGGGGAGACCCAGTACTTC. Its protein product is CASSPFGGLAGETQYF.

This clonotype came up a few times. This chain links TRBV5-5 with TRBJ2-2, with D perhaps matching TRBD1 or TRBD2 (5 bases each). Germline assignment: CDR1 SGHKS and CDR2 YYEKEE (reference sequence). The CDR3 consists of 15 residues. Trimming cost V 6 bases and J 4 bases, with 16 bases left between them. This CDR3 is CASTRDRISTGELFF. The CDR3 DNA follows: TGTGCCAGCACCCGGGACCGAATTAGCACCGGGGAGCTGTTTTTT.

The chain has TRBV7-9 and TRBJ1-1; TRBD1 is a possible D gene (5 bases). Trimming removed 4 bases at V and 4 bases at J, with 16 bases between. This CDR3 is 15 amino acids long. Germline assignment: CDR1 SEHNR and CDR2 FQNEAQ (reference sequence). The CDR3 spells CASSSHPGPGTEAFF. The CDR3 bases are TGTGCCAGCAGCTCACACCCGGGACCGGGCACTGAAGCTTTCTTT.

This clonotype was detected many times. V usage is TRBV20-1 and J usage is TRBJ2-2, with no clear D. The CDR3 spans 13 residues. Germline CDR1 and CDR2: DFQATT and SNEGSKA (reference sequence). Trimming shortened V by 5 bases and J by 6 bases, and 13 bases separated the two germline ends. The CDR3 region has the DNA TGCAGTGCTGTAGTCGACCCGTCCGGGGAGCTGTTTTTT. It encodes CSAVVDPSGELFF.

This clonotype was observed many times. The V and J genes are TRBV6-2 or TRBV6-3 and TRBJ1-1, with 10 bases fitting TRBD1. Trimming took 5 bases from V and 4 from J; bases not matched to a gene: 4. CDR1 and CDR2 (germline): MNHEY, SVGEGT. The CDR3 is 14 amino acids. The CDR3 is CASSDRGRGTEAFF. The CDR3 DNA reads TGTGCCAGCAGTGACAGGGGGCGAGGCACTGAAGCTTTCTTT.

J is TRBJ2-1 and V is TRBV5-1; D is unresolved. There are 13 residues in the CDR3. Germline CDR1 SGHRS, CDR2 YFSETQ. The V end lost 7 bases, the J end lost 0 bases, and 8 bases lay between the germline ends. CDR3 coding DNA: TGCGCCAGCGCTCCGGACTCCTACAATGAGCAGTTCTTC. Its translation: CASAPDSYNEQFF. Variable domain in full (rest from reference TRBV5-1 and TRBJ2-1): KAGVTQTPRYLIKTRGQQVTLSCSPISGHRSVSWYQQTPGQGLQFLFEYFSETQRNKGNFPGRFSGRQFSNSRSEMNVSTLELGDSALYLCASAPDSYNEQFFGPGTRLTVL.

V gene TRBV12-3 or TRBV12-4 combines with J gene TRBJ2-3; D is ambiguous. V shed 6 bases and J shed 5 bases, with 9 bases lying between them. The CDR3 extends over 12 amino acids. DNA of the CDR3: TGTGCCAGCAGAAGAGATAGAGATACGCAGTATTTT. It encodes CASRRDRDTQYF.

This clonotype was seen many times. For the CDR3, the DNA is TGCGCCAGCAGGCGGGAGTCCTCTGGAAACACCATATATTTT. As protein: CASRRESSGNTIYF. V gene TRBV5-1 combines with J gene TRBJ1-3; unclear D gene. This CDR3 comprises 14 residues. CDR1 SGHRS and CDR2 YFSETQ come from the germline V gene. V lost 5 bases and J 0 bases, leaving 9 bases between the germline ends.

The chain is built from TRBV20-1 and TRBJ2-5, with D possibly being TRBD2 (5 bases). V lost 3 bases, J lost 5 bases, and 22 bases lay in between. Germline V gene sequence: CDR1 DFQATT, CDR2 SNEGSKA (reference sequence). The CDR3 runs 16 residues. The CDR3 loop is CSASRVISGSRETQYF. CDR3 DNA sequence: TGCAGTGCTAGTCGTGTTATCTCGGGGTCAAGGGAGACCCAGTACTTC.